This T cell receptor (beta chain) was found in a study of Ad26.COV2.S vaccination and SARS-CoV-2 variants. Looking at the study overall: Intramuscularly, Ad26.COV2.S was given either once or twice, 56 days apart. Overall study findings and caveats: Higher spike-specific TCR breadth was found in vaccine recipients than in placebo recipients. Non-spike TCR breadth did not differ much between vaccine and placebo recipients.

Produced via immunoSEQ multiplex PCR; TCRdb's table is partial and in-frame only. Of about 330,000 clones in the sample, 85% to 90% are singletons; the top ten hold around 5.5%. Noted treatment: 15 to 20 received Ad26.COV2.S at low or high dose, single or two shots; several received placebo; per-sample allocation not given. Samples analyzed were those drawn on day 63 after the first vaccine or placebo injection. V was pared by 2 bases and J by 0 bases, with 11 bases between. The length of the CDR3 is 16 residues. CDR1 and CDR2 (germline): MNHEY, SMNVEV (reference sequence). A word on this clone: Its antigen is still unknown.

The origin of this receptor is a person aged 18 to 65 who received the Ad26.COV2.S COVID-19 vaccine or a placebo. This specimen was peripheral blood, taken in a trial of Ad26.COV2.S vaccine versus placebo. The chain joins TRBV27 to TRBJ2-1; D gene ambiguous. The CDR3: CASSLVGSTSYNEQFF. The CDR3, as DNA: TGTGCCAGCAGTTTAGTGGGGTCTACCTCCTACAATGAGCAGTTCTTC.